The rows below give T cell receptor beta chains drawn from one sample of a study of blood T cells in healthy people across ages. TCRdb re-called the 5' RACE reads with MiXCR, one entry per CDR3 protein. The table lists 500,000 to 650,000 distinct CDR3 sequences, roughly a quarter of them singletons. The sample was also linked to a second study, of T cells of mothers and their children.

Source material: blood. Every receptor here comes from a boy between 2 and 10 years old in good health. Each CDR3 is given with its conserved first and last residue. The D gene is left open where the match is weak. A row's size may be missing; if present it is once, few, many or a size class.

many,TRBV2,.,TRBJ1-6,CASSHLDRGQNSPLHF,TGTGCCAGCAGTCACCTCGACCGAGGTCAAAATTCACCCCTCCACTTT
many,TRBV4-3,.,TRBJ1-4,CASSQTTERYEKLFF,TGCGCCAGCAGCCAAACCACAGAGCGGTATGAAAAACTGTTTTTT
.,TRBV7-2,.,TRBJ2-7,CASSLSGEREQYF,TGTGCCAGCAGCCTATCGGGGGAGCGCGAGCAGTACTTC
.,TRBV10-3,.,TRBJ2-5,CAISESRDQETQYF,TGTGCCATCAGTGAGTCACGGGACCAAGAGACCCAGTACTTC
.,TRBV9,TRBD1,TRBJ1-2,CASSGWDRGNGYTF,TGTGCCAGCAGCGGCTGGGACAGGGGTAATGGCTACACCTTC
.,TRBV10-3,.,TRBJ2-5,CAISERGAEETQYF,TGTGCCATCAGTGAGCGGGGGGCCGAGGAGACCCAGTACTTC
few,TRBV12-3/TRBV12-4,TRBD1,TRBJ1-2,CASSYGTGNYGYTF,TGTGCCAGCAGTTATGGGACAGGGAATTATGGCTACACCTTC
.,TRBV20-1,TRBD2,TRBJ2-7,CSAREGLAGEQYF,TGCAGTGCTAGAGAGGGACTAGCGGGCGAGCAGTACTTC
few,TRBV3-1,TRBD1,TRBJ1-2,CASSLKSGRGTYGYTF,TGTGCCAGCAGCTTAAAATCCGGCAGGGGGACCTATGGCTACACCTTC
few,TRBV5-5,.,TRBJ1-4,CASSSPPFRGTNEKLFF,TGTGCCAGCAGCTCCCCTCCCTTTAGAGGGACTAATGAAAAACTGTTTTTT
.,TRBV9,TRBD2,TRBJ2-5,CASSVTSGVETQYF,TGTGCCAGCAGCGTGACTAGCGGGGTTGAGACCCAGTACTTC
few,TRBV28,.,TRBJ1-5,CASSYRDSNQPQHF,TGTGCCAGCAGCTACAGGGATAGCAATCAGCCCCAGCATTTT
few,TRBV29-1,.,TRBJ2-1,CSVRGRTGLVEQFF,TGCAGCGTTCGAGGGCGGACGGGGCTGGTTGAGCAGTTCTTC
few,TRBV20-1,TRBD2,TRBJ2-3,CSAPSGSKTDTQYF,TGCAGTGCCCCGAGCGGGAGTAAGACAGATACGCAGTATTTT
many,TRBV7-8,.,TRBJ2-7,CASSLISGGRLEQYF,TGTGCCAGCAGCTTAATCAGTGGGGGTCGTCTCGAGCAGTACTTC
.,TRBV5-1,.,TRBJ2-1,CASIRGDLSSYNEQFF,TGCGCCAGCATCCGAGGGGATCTCAGCTCCTACAATGAGCAGTTCTTC
few,TRBV10-3,TRBD2,TRBJ2-1,CAISEQPAGGAEQFF,TGTGCCATCAGTGAGCAACCTGCGGGGGGTGCTGAGCAGTTCTTC
few,TRBV19,.,TRBJ2-2,CASSIGQGGIGELFF,TGTGCCAGTAGTATAGGACAGGGAGGAATCGGGGAGCTGTTTTTT
.,TRBV10-3,.,TRBJ2-7,CAISESKDVHEQYF,TGTGCCATCAGTGAGTCGAAGGACGTGCACGAGCAGTACTTC
few,TRBV3-1,.,TRBJ1-1,CASSQMGGTEAFF,TGTGCCAGCAGCCAAATGGGAGGGACTGAAGCTTTCTTT
few,TRBV6-5,.,TRBJ2-5,CASSYSIRETQYF,TGTGCCAGCAGTTACTCGATAAGAGAGACCCAGTACTTC
.,TRBV5-1,.,TRBJ2-3,CASSLRDSTDTQYF,TGCGCCAGCAGCTTGAGGGATAGCACAGATACGCAGTATTTT
.,TRBV19,TRBD2,TRBJ2-1,CASTSSGRAFYNEQFF,TGTGCCAGTACGTCTAGCGGGAGGGCCTTCTACAATGAGCAGTTCTTC
few,TRBV6-2/TRBV6-3,.,TRBJ1-2,CASRPRTAYDYTF,TGTGCCAGCAGACCCCGGACAGCTTATGACTACACCTTC
.,TRBV20-1,.,TRBJ2-3,CSARGLERSTDTQYF,TGCAGTGCTAGAGGGTTAGAGCGGTCCACAGATACGCAGTATTTT
.,TRBV7-2,.,TRBJ2-1,CASSSTSGLPYNEQFF,TGTGCCAGCAGCTCAACGTCGGGACTGCCCTACAATGAGCAGTTCTTC
.,TRBV5-1,TRBD1,TRBJ2-5,CASSLDGTGQETQYF,TGCGCCAGCAGCTTGGATGGGACAGGGCAAGAGACCCAGTACTTC
few,TRBV29-1,.,TRBJ1-1,CSGTRAVTEAFF,TGCAGCGGGACGAGAGCGGTGACTGAAGCTTTCTTT
.,TRBV20-1,TRBD2,TRBJ2-3,CRVAGGNPSTDTQYF,TGCAGGGTAGCGGGGGGAAATCCTAGCACAGATACGCAGTATTTT
.,TRBV5-5,.,TRBJ2-2,CASSSRERGTGELFF,TGTGCCAGCAGCTCCCGTGAGAGAGGGACCGGGGAGCTGTTTTTT
.,TRBV20-1,TRBD2,TRBJ2-7,CSAQGLAGLYEQYF,TGCAGTGCCCAGGGACTAGCGGGGCTCTACGAGCAGTACTTC
.,TRBV20-1,.,TRBJ2-1,CSARDPTSYNEQFF,TGCAGTGCTAGAGATCCCACTAGCTACAATGAGCAGTTCTTC
.,TRBV5-1,TRBD2,TRBJ2-5,CASSSTSGGVAETQYF,TGCGCCAGCAGCTCGACTAGCGGGGGGGTGGCAGAGACCCAGTACTTC
many,TRBV6-6,.,TRBJ2-7,CASSYSIFGPAYEQYF,TGTGCCAGCAGTTACTCTATATTCGGGCCAGCCTACGAGCAGTACTTC
few,TRBV30,.,TRBJ2-5,CAWSEVAQETQYF,TGTGCCTGGAGTGAGGTGGCTCAAGAGACCCAGTACTTC
.,TRBV4-1,.,TRBJ1-4,CASSPRGDEKLFF,TGCGCCAGCAGCCCCCGGGGCGACGAAAAACTGTTTTTT
few,TRBV7-9,TRBD1,TRBJ2-7,CASSLGWDRVSEQYF,TGTGCCAGCAGCCTCGGTTGGGACAGGGTTTCCGAGCAGTACTTC
few,TRBV6-7,.,TRBJ2-7,CASSYRDWGYEQYF,TGTGCCAGCAGTTACAGGGACTGGGGCTACGAGCAGTACTTC
few,TRBV6-6,.,TRBJ2-7,CASSYHTGFVSYEQYF,TGTGCCAGCAGCTACCATACAGGTTTCGTTTCCTACGAGCAGTACTTC
few,TRBV12-3/TRBV12-4,.,TRBJ2-6,CASTSSGANVPTF,TGTGCCAGCACCAGCTCCGGGGCCAACGTCCCGACTTTC
.,TRBV10-3,TRBD2,TRBJ2-3,CAITGRGGTDTQYF,TGTGCCATCACCGGGAGGGGGGGCACAGATACGCAGTATTTT
few,TRBV12-3/TRBV12-4,.,TRBJ1-5,CASSQGRSNQPQHF,TGTGCCAGCAGCCAGGGAAGAAGCAATCAGCCCCAGCATTTT
few,TRBV7-2,TRBD2,TRBJ2-3,CASGPTGGREYRADTQYF,TGTGCCAGCGGCCCCACGGGCGGGAGAGAATATAGGGCAGATACGCAGTATTTT
.,TRBV9,TRBD2,TRBJ2-3,CASSVGGWEGTSGDTQYF,TGTGCCAGCAGCGTAGGTGGATGGGAAGGGACTAGCGGAGATACGCAGTATTTT
.,TRBV29-1,TRBD2,TRBJ2-5,CSLRGLAGKETQYF,TGCAGCCTCCGGGGGCTAGCGGGGAAAGAGACCCAGTACTTC
.,TRBV3-1,.,TRBJ2-1,CASSHPTLPGRNNEQFF,TGTGCCAGCAGCCACCCGACCCTTCCCGGGAGAAACAATGAGCAGTTCTTC
.,TRBV28,TRBD2,TRBJ2-5,CASSVAGGLGRETQYF,TGTGCCAGCAGTGTAGCGGGGGGCCTCGGGAGGGAGACCCAGTACTTC
once,TRBV20-1,.,TRBJ1-6,CSARDRGHLNSPLHF,TGCAGTGCTAGAGATCGCGGACACCTTAATTCACCCCTCCACTTT
.,TRBV6-1,TRBD1,TRBJ2-6,CASSLRDRGSSGANVLTF,TGTGCCAGCAGTCTCCGGGACAGGGGGAGCTCTGGGGCCAACGTCCTGACTTTC
.,TRBV10-2,.,TRBJ2-7,CASSPGLLNSYEQYF,TGCGCCAGCAGTCCTGGACTACTAAACTCCTACGAGCAGTACTTC
.,TRBV20-1,.,TRBJ2-5,CSARGGGLQETQYF,TGCAGTGCTAGAGGTGGGGGGTTACAAGAGACCCAGTACTTC
.,TRBV27,TRBD1,TRBJ1-2,CASSPSGSGGAYGYTF,TGTGCCAGCAGTCCCTCCGGGTCAGGGGGTGCCTATGGCTACACCTTC
many,TRBV3-1,TRBD2,TRBJ2-5,CASSQAAGETQYF,TGTGCCAGCAGCCAAGCAGCGGGGGAGACCCAGTACTTC